Below are 14 T cell receptor beta chains sequenced from a single sample in a study of blood T cell repertoires in COVID-19. Method: immunoSEQ multiplex PCR; TCRdb's copy keeps in-frame clones and lacks some. The data show hundreds of thousands of clones, 87% seen once. The sequenced material came from peripheral blood. These receptors were obtained from a woman aged 50 to 65 with COVID-19, enrolled during active disease.

This clone was seen a few times. The chain recombines TRBV10-1 with TRBJ2-1; D remains unclear. The V end was cut by 0 bases, the J end by 6 bases, with 12 bases between. CDR3 length: 15 residues. Germline assignment: CDR1 WNHNN and CDR2 SYGVQD (reference sequence). DNA for the CDR3: TGCGCCAGCAGTGAGTCGATAGCCCGATCCAATGAGCAGTTCTTC. Residues: CASSESIARSNEQFF.

The CDR3 DNA sequence: TGCGCCAGCAGCTTGTACATCTCCTACAATGAGCAGTTCTTC. Its protein product is CASSLYISYNEQFF. The chain joins TRBV5-1 to TRBJ2-1; D gene uncertain. Looked up from germline, CDR1 is SGHRS and CDR2 is YFSETQ. The CDR3 consists of 14 residues. Trimming cost V 1 base and J 0 bases, with 5 bases left between them.

This clone was observed a few times. This chain uses TRBV16 with TRBJ1-1; a weak D match, TRBD1 (5 bases). Germline V gene sequence: CDR1 KGHSY, CDR2 FQNENV. The CDR3 covers 15 residues. Trimming took 2 bases from V and 5 from J, leaving 15 bases between them. CDR3 nucleotides: TGTGCCAGCAGCCAAACCAGACAGTTAGGAACTGAAGCTTTCTTT. This sequence encodes CASSQTRQLGTEAFF. The variable domain in full, with the rest retrieved from reference TRBV16 and TRBJ1-1, is GEEVAQTPKHLVRGEGQKAKLYCAPIKGHSYVFWYQQVLKNEFKFLISFQNENVFDETGMPKERFSAKCLPNSPCSLEIQATKLEDSAVYFCASSQTRQLGTEAFFGQGTRLTVV.

This chain uses TRBV19 with TRBJ1-2; 12 bases match TRBD1. The CDR3 spans 17 residues. V lost 6 bases and J lost 7; bases outside the gene matches: 15. Germline V gene sequence: CDR1 LNHDA, CDR2 SQIVND (reference sequence). CDR3 residues: CASSSGDRGPARFGYTF. CDR3 DNA: TGTGCCAGTAGCTCCGGGGACAGGGGGCCCGCCCGTTTTGGCTACACCTTC. The complete variable domain, with remaining parts taken from reference TRBV19 and TRBJ1-2, reads DGGITQSPKYLFRKEGQNVTLSCEQNLNHDAMYWYRQDPGQGLRLIYYSQIVNDFQKGDIAEGYSVSREKKESFPLTVTSAQKNPTAFYLCASSSGDRGPARFGYTFGSGTRLTVV.

The chain employs TRBV9 and TRBJ2-3; 9 nucleotides agree with TRBD1. Germline V lookup: CDR1 SGDLS, CDR2 YYNGEE. The CDR3 consists of 16 residues. The junction had 11 bases not matched to a gene; V was cut back by 3 bases and J by 6 bases. CDR3 coding DNA: TGTGCCAGCAGCGGGACCGGGACAGGGAGAACGGATACGCAGTATTTT. As protein: CASSGTGTGRTDTQYF. Looking up the rest from reference TRBV9 and TRBJ2-3 gives the full variable domain: DSGVTQTPKHLITATGQRVTLRCSPRSGDLSVYWYQQSLDQGLQFLIQYYNGEERAKGNILERFSAQQFPDLHSELNLSSLELGDSALYFCASSGTGTGRTDTQYFGPGTRLTVL.

The rearrangement uses TRBV4-2 and TRBJ2-3, with 7 positions matching TRBD2. The junction had 7 bases not matched to a gene; V was cut back by 4 bases and J by 0 bases. There are 16 residues in the CDR3. CDR1 is LGHNA, CDR2 YNFKEQ, per germline. The DNA of the CDR3 is TGTGCCAGCAGCCTCGGAAGCGGGGTTAGCACAGATACGCAGTATTTT. Amino acids: CASSLGSGVSTDTQYF.

J is TRBJ1-1 and V is TRBV15; 8 positions agree with TRBD1. CDR1 and CDR2 from the germline V gene are LNHNV and YYDKDF (reference sequence). The CDR3 length is 14 residues. V was pared by 4 bases and J by 12 bases, with 13 bases of the junction left unmatched. The CDR3 loop reads CATSTDLQGVAPFF. The DNA for the CDR3 is TGTGCCACCAGCACGGACTTACAGGGGGTCGCGCCTTTCTTT.

V is TRBV27 and J is TRBJ2-7; 8 bases fit TRBD2. Germline lookup yields CDR1 MNHEY and CDR2 SMNVEV (reference sequence). V gave up 6 bases and J gave up 3 bases; unmatched junction bases: 4. This CDR3 spans 13 amino acids. The CDR3 DNA reads TGTGCCAGCAGCCCGGGACTAGACTACGAGCAGTACTTC. This gives the protein CASSPGLDYEQYF.

CDR3 loop: CASSLARHFTETQYF. The CDR3 DNA follows: TGTGCCAGCAGCTTAGCGCGGCATTTCACGGAGACCCAGTACTTC. V gene TRBV7-6 combines with J gene TRBJ2-5; D is unclear. The CDR3 covers 15 residues. In germline, CDR1 is SGHVS, CDR2 FNYEAQ. The V and J ends lost 0 bases and 5 bases respectively, with 13 bases between them.

The chain uses TRBV10-3 and TRBJ2-1; TRBD2 matches at 7 bases. With V trimmed by 6 bases and J by 6 bases, 11 bases remained unmatched. The V gene's germline CDR1 is ENHRY and CDR2 SYGVKD. The CDR3 loop spans 15 amino acids. The CDR3 sequence is CAIRGGDYPGNEQFF. CDR3 nucleotide sequence: TGTGCCATCAGGGGGGGGGACTATCCGGGCAATGAGCAGTTCTTC.

The chain has TRBV12-3 or TRBV12-4 and TRBJ2-1; TRBD2 might be the D (6 bases). There are 11 residues in the CDR3. The V gene lost 8 bases and the J gene lost 13 bases, with 15 bases spanning the gap. CDR3 region: CASSGRLLQFF. CDR3 coding DNA: TGTGCCAGCTCAGGGAGGTTGTTACAGTTCTTC.

The chain uses TRBV10-2 and TRBJ2-7, with 9 positions matching TRBD1. The trim removed 10 bases at V and 6 bases at J, leaving 10 bases unmatched. CDR1 is WSHSY and CDR2 is SAAADI in the germline V gene. The CDR3 has 13 residues. The CDR3 nucleotides are TGCGCCACTTCCGGGACAGGGAAGGGCGAGCAGTACTTC. Encoded protein: CATSGTGKGEQYF.

V gene TRBV4-3 combines with J gene TRBJ2-7, with 7 bases that match TRBD2. Unmatched junction bases numbered 5, after V lost 0 bases and J lost 3 bases. Germline values: CDR1 LGHNA, CDR2 YSLEER. The length of the CDR3 is 15 residues. The CDR3 sequence: CASSQDVLADYEQYF. CDR3 nucleotide sequence: TGCGCCAGCAGCCAAGATGTTCTAGCGGACTACGAGCAGTACTTC.

This chain links TRBV7-7 with TRBJ2-1; 7 bases align to TRBD2. Per the germline V gene, CDR1 is SSHAT and CDR2 is FNYEAQ (reference sequence). This CDR3 contains 16 residues. V trimming: 5 bases; J trimming: 0 bases; junction bases outside the gene matches: 7. The CDR3 DNA is TGTGCCAGCAGCCCAGGACTAGGTGGCTCCTACAATGAGCAGTTCTTC. Amino acids: CASSPGLGGSYNEQFF.